The clone carrying this T cell receptor beta chain was counted a single time. This record comes from a study of cytomegalovirus exposure and HLA in healthy donors. The V gene's germline CDR1 is MNHEY and CDR2 SVGAGI. This CDR3 region has 14 residues. After removal of 4 bases from V and 0 bases from J, the junction contained 1 base not matched to a gene. The PCR made use of 60 Vbeta and 13 Jbeta primers. Sequencing was performed with immunoSEQ multiplex PCR; in TCRdb, only in-frame clones are kept and a portion is missing. The sample holds about 250,000 clones, nearly 95% seen once. This receptor was identified in a girl aged 2 to 10 in good health and CMV-seronegative. Specimen: PBMCs. J is TRBJ2-3 and V is TRBV6-5; 7 positions agree with TRBD2. The CDR3 loop is CASSWTSSTDTQYF. DNA for the CDR3: TGTGCCAGCAGTTGGACTAGTAGCACAGATACGCAGTATTTT.